Given below is one T cell receptor (beta chain) in context. The antigen is undetermined. In the same sample, other DNA sequences code for this CDR3. The data stem from a study of cytomegalovirus exposure and HLA in healthy donors. Overall study context: Unique TCR beta sequences numbering some 120 million came from some 200 million T cells in an earlier analysis. Of approximately 400 genotyped donors, approximately 84% clustered with self-reported Caucasian donors. Study results and limitations: Roughly even sequencing depth across donors was the assumption behind the presence/absence analyses.

This PCR relied on a set of 60 Vbeta primers and 13 Jbeta primers. TCRdb keeps only in-frame clones here, not all; method: immunoSEQ multiplex PCR. The sample yields 80,000 or so clones, around three quarters seen once. Material: PBMCs. The origin of this receptor is a man aged 35 to 55 in good health and CMV-seronegative.

CDR3 region: CASSSGLAAYNEQFF. The CDR3 DNA follows: TGCGCCAGCAGCTCGGGACTAGCGGCTTACAATGAGCAGTTCTTC. The rearrangement uses TRBV5-1 and TRBJ2-1; 11 bases map to TRBD2. Germline V gene sequence: CDR1 SGHRS, CDR2 YFSETQ. The CDR3 totals 15 residues. The ends lost 3 bases at V and 4 bases at J; junction bases unmatched: 3.